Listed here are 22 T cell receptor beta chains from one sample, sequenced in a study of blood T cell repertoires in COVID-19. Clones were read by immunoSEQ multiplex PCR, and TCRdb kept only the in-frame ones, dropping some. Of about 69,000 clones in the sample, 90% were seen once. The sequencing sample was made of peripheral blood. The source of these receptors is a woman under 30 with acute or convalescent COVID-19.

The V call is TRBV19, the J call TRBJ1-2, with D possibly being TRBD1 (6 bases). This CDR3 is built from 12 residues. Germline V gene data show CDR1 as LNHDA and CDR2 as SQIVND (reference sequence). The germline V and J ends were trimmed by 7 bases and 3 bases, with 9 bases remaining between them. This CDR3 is CASTTGYYGYTF. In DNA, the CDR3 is TGTGCCAGTACAACAGGGTACTATGGCTACACCTTC.

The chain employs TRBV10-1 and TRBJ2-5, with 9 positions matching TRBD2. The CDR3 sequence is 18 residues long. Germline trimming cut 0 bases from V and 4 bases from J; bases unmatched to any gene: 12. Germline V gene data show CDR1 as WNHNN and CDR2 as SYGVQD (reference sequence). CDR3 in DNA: TGCGCCAGCAGTGAGTCAGTATATGGCGGGGGGGCCCGAGAGACCCAGTACTTC. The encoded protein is CASSESVYGGGARETQYF.

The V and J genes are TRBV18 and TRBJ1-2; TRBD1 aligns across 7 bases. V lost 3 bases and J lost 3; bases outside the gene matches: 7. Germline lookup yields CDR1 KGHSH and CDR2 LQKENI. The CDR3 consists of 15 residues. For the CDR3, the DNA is TGTGCCAGCTCACCCGGACAGGCTGAACACTATGGCTACACCTTC. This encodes CASSPGQAEHYGYTF. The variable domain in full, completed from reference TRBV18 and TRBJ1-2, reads NAGVMQNPRHLVRRRGQEARLRCSPMKGHSHVYWYRQLPEEGLKFMVYLQKENIIDESGMPKERFSAEFPKEGPSILRIQQVVRGDSAAYFCASSPGQAEHYGYTFGSGTRLTVV.

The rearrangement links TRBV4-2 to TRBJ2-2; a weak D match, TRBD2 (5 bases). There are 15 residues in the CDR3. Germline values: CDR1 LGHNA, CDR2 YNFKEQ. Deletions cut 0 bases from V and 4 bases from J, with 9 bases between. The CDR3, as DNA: TGTGCCAGCAGCCAAGATCAGGAGGTCACCGGGGAGCTGTTTTTT. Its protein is CASSQDQEVTGELFF.

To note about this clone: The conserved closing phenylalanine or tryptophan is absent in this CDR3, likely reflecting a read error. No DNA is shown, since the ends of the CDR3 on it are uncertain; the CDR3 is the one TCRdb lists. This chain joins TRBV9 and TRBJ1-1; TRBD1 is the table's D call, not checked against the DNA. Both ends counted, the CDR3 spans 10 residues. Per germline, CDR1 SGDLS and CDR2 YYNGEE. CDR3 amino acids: CASTTGGAGV.

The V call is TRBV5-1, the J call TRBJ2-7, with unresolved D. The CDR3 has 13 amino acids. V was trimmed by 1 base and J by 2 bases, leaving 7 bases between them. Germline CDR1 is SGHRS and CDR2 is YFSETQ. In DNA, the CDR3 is TGCGCCAGCAGCTTGAGCGTGGCCTACGAGCAGTACTTC. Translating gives CASSLSVAYEQYF.

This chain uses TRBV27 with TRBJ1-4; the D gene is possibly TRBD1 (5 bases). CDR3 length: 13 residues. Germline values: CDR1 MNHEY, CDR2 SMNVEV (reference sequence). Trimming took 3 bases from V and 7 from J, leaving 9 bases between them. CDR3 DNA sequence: TGTGCCAGCAGTTTTGGGGGGAGTGAAAAACTGTTTTTT. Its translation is CASSFGGSEKLFF.

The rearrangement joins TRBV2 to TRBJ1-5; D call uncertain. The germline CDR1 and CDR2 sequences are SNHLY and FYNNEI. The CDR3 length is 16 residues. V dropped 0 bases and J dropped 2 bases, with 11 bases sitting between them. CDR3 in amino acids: CASSEARVGGNQPQHF. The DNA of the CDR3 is TGTGCCAGCAGTGAAGCACGGGTAGGAGGCAATCAGCCCCAGCATTTT.

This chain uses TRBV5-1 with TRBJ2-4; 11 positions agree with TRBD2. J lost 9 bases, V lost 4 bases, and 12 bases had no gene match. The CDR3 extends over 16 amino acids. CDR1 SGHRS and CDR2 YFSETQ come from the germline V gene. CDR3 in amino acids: CASSQRLAGSGGIQYF. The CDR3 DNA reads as TGCGCCAGCAGCCAACGACTAGCGGGGTCAGGGGGCATTCAGTACTTC.

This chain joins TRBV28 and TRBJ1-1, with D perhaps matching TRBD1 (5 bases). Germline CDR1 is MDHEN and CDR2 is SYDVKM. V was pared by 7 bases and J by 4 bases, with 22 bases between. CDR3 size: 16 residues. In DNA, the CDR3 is TGTGCCAGCAATATCCGGGACTCCCCTTTGACCACTGAAGCTTTCTTT. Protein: CASNIRDSPLTTEAFF.

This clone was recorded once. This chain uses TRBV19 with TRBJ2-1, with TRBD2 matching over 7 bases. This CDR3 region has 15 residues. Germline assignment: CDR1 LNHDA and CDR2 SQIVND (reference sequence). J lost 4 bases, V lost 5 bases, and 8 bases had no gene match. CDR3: CASSPAASGYNEQFF. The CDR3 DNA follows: TGTGCCAGTAGTCCCGCGGCTAGCGGATACAATGAGCAGTTCTTC.

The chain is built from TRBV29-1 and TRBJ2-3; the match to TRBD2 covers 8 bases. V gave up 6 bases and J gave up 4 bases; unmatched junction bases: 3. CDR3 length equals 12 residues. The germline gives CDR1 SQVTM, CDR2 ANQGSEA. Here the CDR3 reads CSVGLGPDTQYF. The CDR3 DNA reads TGCAGCGTGGGACTAGGCCCAGATACGCAGTATTTT.

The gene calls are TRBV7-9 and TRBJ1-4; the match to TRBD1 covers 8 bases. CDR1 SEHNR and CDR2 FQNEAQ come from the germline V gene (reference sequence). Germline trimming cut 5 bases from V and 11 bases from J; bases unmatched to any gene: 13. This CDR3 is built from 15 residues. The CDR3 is CASSPGQVPSEKLFF. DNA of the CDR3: TGTGCCAGCAGCCCGGGACAGGTGCCGTCTGAGAAACTGTTTTTT.

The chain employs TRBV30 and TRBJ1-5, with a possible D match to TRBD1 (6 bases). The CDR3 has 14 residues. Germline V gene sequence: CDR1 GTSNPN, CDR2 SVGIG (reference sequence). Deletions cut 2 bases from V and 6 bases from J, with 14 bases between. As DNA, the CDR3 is TGTGCCTGGAGTCGCCACAGGGAAGGTCAGCCCCAGCATTTT. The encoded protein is CAWSRHREGQPQHF.

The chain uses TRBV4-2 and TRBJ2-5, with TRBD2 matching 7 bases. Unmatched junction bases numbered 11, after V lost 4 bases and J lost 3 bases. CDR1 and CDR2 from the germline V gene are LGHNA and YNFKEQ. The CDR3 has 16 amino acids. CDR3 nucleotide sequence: TGTGCCAGCAGCCCCTCGTCGACGGGGAGGGAAGAGACCCAGTACTTC. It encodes CASSPSSTGREETQYF.

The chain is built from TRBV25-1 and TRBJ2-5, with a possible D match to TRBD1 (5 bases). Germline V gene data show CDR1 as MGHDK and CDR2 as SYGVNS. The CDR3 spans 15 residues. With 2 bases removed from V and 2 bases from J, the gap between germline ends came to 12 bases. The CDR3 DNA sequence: TGTGCCAGCAGTGAAGCAGGGCTGTCACAAGAGACCCAGTACTTC. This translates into CASSEAGLSQETQYF.

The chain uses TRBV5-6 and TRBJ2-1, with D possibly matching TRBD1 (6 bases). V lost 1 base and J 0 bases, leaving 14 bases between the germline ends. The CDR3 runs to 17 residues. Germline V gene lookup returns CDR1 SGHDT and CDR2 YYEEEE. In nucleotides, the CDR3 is TGTGCCAGCAGCTTGAGGGGAAACAGGGTCTCCTACAATGAGCAGTTCTTC. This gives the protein CASSLRGNRVSYNEQFF.

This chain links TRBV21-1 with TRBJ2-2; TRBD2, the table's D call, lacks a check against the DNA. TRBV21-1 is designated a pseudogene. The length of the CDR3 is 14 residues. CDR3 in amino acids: CAKKEGLDTGELFF. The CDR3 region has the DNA TGTGCCAAGAAGGAGGGATTGGACACCGGGGAGCTGTTTTTT.

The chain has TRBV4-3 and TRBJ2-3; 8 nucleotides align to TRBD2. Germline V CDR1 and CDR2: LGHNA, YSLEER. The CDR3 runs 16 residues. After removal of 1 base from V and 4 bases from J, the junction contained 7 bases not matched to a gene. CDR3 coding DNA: TGCGCCAGCAGCCAAGGTCCCGGGAGGGCCGCAGATACGCAGTATTTT. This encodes CASSQGPGRAADTQYF.

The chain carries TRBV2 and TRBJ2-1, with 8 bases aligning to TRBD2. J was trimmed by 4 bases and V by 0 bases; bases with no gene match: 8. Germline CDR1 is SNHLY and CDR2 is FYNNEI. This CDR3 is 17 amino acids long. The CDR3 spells CASSEAQRAGAYNEQFF. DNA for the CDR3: TGTGCCAGCAGTGAAGCGCAAAGAGCGGGGGCATACAATGAGCAGTTCTTC.

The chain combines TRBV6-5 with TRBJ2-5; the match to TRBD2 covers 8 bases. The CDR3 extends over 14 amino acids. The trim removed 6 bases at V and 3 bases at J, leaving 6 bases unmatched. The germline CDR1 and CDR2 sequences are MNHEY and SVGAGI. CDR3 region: CASRQGTSKETQYF. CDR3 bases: TGTGCCAGCAGACAAGGGACTAGTAAAGAGACCCAGTACTTC.

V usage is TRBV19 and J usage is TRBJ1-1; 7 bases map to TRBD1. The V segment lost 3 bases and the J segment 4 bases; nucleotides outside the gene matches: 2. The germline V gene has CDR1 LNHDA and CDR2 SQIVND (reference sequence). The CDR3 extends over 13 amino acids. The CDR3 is CASSMSGGTEAFF. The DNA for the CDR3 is TGTGCCAGTAGTATGTCAGGGGGCACTGAAGCTTTCTTT.